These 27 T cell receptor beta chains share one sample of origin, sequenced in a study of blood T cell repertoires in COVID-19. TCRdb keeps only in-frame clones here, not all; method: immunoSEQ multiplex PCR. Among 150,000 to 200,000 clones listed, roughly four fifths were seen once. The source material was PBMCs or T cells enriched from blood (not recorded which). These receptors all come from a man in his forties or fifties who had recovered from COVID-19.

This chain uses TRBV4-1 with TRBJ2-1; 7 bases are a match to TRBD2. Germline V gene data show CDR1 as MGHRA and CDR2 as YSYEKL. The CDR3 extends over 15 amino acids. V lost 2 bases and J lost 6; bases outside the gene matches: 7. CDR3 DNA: TGCGCCAGCAGCCAAACCCGGGACTACCTCAATGAGCAGTTCTTC. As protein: CASSQTRDYLNEQFF.

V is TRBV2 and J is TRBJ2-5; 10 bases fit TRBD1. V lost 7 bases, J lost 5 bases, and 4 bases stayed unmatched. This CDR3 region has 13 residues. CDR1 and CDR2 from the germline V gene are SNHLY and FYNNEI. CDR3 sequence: CASTDRGRETQYF. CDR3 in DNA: TGTGCCAGCACCGACAGGGGGCGGGAGACCCAGTACTTC.

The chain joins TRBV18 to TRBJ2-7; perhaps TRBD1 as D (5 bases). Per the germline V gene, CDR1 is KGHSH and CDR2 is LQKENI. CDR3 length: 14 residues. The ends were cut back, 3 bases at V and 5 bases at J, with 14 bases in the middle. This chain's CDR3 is CASSPPGRADEQYF. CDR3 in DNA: TGTGCCAGCTCACCCCCCGGCAGGGCGGACGAGCAGTACTTC.

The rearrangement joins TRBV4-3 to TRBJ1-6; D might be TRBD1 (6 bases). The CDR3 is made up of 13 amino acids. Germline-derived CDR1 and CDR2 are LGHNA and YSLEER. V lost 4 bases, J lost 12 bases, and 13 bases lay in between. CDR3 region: CASSLEGVKPLHF. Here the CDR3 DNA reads TGCGCCAGCAGCCTCGAGGGGGTCAAACCCCTCCACTTT.

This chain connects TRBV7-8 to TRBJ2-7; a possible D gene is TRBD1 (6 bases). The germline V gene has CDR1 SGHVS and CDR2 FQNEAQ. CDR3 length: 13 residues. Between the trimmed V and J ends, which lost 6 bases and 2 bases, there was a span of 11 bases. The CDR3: CASRRRDTYEQYF. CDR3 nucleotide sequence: TGTGCCAGCAGGCGCCGGGACACCTACGAGCAGTACTTC.

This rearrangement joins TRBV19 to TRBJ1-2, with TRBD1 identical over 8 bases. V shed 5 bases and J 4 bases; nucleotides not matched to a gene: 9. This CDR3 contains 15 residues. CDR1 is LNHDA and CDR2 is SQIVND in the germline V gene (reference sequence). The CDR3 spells CASSATGAYSYGYTF. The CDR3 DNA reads TGTGCCAGTAGTGCGACAGGGGCCTACTCCTATGGCTACACCTTC.

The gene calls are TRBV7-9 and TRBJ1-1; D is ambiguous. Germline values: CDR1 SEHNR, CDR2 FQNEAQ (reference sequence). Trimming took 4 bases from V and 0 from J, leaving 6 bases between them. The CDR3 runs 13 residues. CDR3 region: CASSWQMNTEAFF. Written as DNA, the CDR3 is TGTGCCAGCAGCTGGCAGATGAACACTGAAGCTTTCTTT.

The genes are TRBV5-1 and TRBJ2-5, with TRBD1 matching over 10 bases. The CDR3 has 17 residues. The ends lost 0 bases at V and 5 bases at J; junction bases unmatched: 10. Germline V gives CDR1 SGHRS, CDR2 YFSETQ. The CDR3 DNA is TGCGCCAGCAGCTTGGCCACAAGGACAGGGGGTGGCGAGACCCAGTACTTC. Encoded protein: CASSLATRTGGGETQYF.

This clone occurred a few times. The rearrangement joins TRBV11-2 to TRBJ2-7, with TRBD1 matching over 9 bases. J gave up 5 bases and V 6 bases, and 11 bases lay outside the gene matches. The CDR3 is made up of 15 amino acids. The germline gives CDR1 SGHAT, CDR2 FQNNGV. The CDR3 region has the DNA TGTGCCAGCAGAAACCCGGGACAGGGTATACACGAGCAGTACTTC. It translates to CASRNPGQGIHEQYF.

The CDR3 nucleotides read TGCGCCAGCAGTGAGTCGGGCTCCAATTTGAACACTGAAGCTTTCTTT. This gives the protein CASSESGSNLNTEAFF. This rearrangement joins TRBV10-1 to TRBJ1-1, with unresolved D. V dropped 0 bases and J dropped 0 bases, with 11 bases sitting between them. Germline CDR1 is WNHNN and CDR2 is SYGVQD (reference sequence). The CDR3 is made up of 16 amino acids.

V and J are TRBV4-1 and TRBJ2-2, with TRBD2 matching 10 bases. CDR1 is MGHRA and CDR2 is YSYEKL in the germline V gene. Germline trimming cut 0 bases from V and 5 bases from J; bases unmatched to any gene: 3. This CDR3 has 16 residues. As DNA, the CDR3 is TGCGCCAGCAGCCAAGAAGTAGCGGGGGGTACCGGGGAGCTGTTTTTT. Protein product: CASSQEVAGGTGELFF.

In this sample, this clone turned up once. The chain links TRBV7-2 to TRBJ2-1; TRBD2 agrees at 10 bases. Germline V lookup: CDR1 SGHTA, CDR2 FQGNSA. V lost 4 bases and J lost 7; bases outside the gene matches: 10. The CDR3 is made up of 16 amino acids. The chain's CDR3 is CASSSGASGGQNEQFF. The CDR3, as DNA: TGTGCCAGCAGCTCCGGGGCTAGCGGGGGCCAAAATGAGCAGTTCTTC.

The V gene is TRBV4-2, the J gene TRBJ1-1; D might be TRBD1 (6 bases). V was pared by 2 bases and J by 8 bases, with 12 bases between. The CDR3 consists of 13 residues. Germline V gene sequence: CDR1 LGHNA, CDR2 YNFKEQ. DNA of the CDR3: TGTGCCAGCAGCCAACTACAGGGTAGGGAAGCTTTCTTT. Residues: CASSQLQGREAFF.

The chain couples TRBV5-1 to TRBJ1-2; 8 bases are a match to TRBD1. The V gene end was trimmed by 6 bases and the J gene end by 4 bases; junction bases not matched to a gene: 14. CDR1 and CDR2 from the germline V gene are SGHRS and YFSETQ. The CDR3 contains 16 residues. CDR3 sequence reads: CASTPGQASGGYGYTF. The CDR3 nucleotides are TGCGCCAGCACCCCGGGACAGGCGTCGGGTGGCTATGGCTACACCTTC.

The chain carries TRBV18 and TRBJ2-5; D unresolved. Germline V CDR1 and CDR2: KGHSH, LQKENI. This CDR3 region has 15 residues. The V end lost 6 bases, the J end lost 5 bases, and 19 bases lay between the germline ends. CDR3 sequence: CASSSMTVPGETQYF. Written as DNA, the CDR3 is TGTGCCAGCTCCTCCATGACGGTCCCCGGGGAGACCCAGTACTTC. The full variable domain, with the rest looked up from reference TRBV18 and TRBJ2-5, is NAGVMQNPRHLVRRRGQEARLRCSPMKGHSHVYWYRQLPEEGLKFMVYLQKENIIDESGMPKERFSAEFPKEGPSILRIQQVVRGDSAAYFCASSSMTVPGETQYFGPGTRLLVL.

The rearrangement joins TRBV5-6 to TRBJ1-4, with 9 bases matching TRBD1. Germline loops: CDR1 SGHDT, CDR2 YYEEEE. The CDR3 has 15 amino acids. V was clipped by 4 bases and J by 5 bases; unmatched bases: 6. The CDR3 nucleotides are TGTGCCAGCAGCCAGGGACAGGGTTGGAATGAAAAACTGTTTTTT. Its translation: CASSQGQGWNEKLFF.

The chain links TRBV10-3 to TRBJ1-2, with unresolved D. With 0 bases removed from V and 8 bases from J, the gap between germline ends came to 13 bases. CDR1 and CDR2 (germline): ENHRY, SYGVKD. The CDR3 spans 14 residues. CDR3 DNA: TGTGCCATCAGTGAGTCGAATGGGAGGCACGGCTACACCTTC. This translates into CAISESNGRHGYTF.

The CDR3 DNA sequence: TGTGCCATCAGTCCGAGAGGACAGGGGGCAGGAAACACCATATATTTT. It codes for CAISPRGQGAGNTIYF. The J gene is TRBJ1-3, the V gene TRBV10-3; TRBD1 aligns across 11 bases. The V and J ends lost 5 bases and 4 bases, in that order; junction bases with no gene match: 7. Germline V gives CDR1 ENHRY, CDR2 SYGVKD. This CDR3 spans 16 amino acids.

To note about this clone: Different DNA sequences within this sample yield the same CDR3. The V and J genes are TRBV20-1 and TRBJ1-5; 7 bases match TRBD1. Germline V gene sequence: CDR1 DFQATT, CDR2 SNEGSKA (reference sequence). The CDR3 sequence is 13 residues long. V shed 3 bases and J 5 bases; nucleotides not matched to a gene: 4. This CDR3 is CSASRGGDQPQHF. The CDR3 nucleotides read TGCAGTGCTAGTAGAGGGGGCGATCAGCCCCAGCATTTT.

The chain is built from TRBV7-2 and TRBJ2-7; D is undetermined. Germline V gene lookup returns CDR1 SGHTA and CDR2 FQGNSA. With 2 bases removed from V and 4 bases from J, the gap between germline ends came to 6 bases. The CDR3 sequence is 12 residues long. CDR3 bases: TGTGCCAGCAGCTTAACGAGGTACGAGCAGTACTTC. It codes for CASSLTRYEQYF.

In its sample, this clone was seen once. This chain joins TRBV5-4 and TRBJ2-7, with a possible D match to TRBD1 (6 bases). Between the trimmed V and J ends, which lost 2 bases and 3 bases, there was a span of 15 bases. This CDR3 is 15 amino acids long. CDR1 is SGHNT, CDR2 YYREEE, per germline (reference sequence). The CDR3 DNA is TGTGCCAGCAGCTTACACTCGGACAGAAACTACGAGCAGTACTTC. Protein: CASSLHSDRNYEQYF.

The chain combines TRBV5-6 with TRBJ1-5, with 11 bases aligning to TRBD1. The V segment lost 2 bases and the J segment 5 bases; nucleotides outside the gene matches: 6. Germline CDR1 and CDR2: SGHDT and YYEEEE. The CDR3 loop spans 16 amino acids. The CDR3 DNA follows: TGTGCCAGCAGCTTAAGGACAGGGGGCCGCGATCAGCCCCAGCATTTT. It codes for CASSLRTGGRDQPQHF.

The CDR3 DNA sequence: TGTGCCAGCAGGAGCAGGGGGCGTGAAACCGGGGAGCTGTTTTTT. Its translation is CASRSRGRETGELFF. This rearrangement joins TRBV7-9 to TRBJ2-2; 8 positions match TRBD1. Per the germline V gene, CDR1 is SEHNR and CDR2 is FQNEAQ (reference sequence). The CDR3 sequence is 15 residues long. After removal of 6 bases from V and 5 bases from J, the junction contained 8 bases not matched to a gene.

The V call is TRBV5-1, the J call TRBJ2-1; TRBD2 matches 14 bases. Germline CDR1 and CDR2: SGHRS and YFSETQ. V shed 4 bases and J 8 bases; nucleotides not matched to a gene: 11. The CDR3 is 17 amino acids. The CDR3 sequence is CASSKGTSGGPFDEQFF. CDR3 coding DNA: TGCGCCAGCAGCAAAGGGACTAGCGGGGGTCCCTTTGATGAGCAGTTCTTC.

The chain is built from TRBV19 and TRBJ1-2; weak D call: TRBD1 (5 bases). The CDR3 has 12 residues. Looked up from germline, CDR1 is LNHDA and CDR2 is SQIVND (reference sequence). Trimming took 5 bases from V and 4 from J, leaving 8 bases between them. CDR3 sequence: CASSQGGYGYTF. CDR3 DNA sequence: TGTGCCAGTAGTCAGGGAGGCTATGGCTACACCTTC.

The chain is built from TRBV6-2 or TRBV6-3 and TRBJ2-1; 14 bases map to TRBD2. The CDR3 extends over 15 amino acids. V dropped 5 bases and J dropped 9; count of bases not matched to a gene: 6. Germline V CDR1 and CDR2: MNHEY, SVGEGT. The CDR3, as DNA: TGTGCCAGCAGTCGACTAGCGGGGGGGCCCACTGAGCAGTTCTTC. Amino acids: CASSRLAGGPTEQFF.

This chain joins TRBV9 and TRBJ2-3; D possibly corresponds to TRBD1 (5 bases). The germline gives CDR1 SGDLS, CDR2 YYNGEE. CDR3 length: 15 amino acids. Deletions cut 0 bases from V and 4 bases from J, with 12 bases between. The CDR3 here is CASSVGLTDPDTQYF. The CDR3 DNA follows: TGTGCCAGCAGCGTAGGATTGACAGACCCAGATACGCAGTATTTT.